This is a list of T cell receptor beta chains from one sample in a study of cytomegalovirus exposure and HLA in healthy donors. Libraries were prepared by immunoSEQ multiplex PCR; TCRdb keeps only in-frame clonotypes and omits some of them. Among about 360,000 clones listed, around 86% were seen once. Sequenced: PBMCs. These receptors all stem from a young woman in good health and CMV-seronegative. CDR3s include the opening cysteine and the closing phenylalanine or tryptophan. D genes are given only for firm matches. Not every row has a clone size; where given, it reads once, few, many or a size class.

size: NA
V: TRBV27
J: TRBJ1-2
D: NA
CDR3: CASSPLDGVYGYTF
DNA: TGTGCCAGCAGTCCTCTAGACGGGGTCTATGGCTACACCTTC

size: NA
V: TRBV28
J: TRBJ2-3
D: TRBD1
CDR3: CASSESPGTGLQYF
DNA: TGTGCCAGCAGTGAGAGTCCCGGGACAGGGCTGCAGTATTTT

size: NA
V: TRBV11-2
J: TRBJ2-7
D: NA
CDR3: CASSIRGSLYYEQYF
DNA: TGTGCCAGCAGCATCCGGGGGTCCCTCTACTACGAGCAGTACTTC

size: NA
V: TRBV5-1
J: TRBJ2-1
D: NA
CDR3: CASSLDPASSYNEQFF
DNA: TGCGCCAGCAGCTTGGATCCGGCTAGCTCCTACAATGAGCAGTTCTTC

size: NA
V: TRBV27
J: TRBJ1-2
D: NA
CDR3: CASSHAGNNYGYTF
DNA: TGTGCCAGCAGTCATGCAGGGAATAACTATGGCTACACCTTC

size: NA
V: TRBV27
J: TRBJ2-7
D: NA
CDR3: CASSLGRRDYEQYF
DNA: TGTGCCAGCAGTTTAGGGCGGCGGGACTACGAGCAGTACTTC

size: NA
V: TRBV6-1
J: TRBJ1-1
D: NA
CDR3: CASSEAPGAEAFF
DNA: TGTGCCAGCAGTGAAGCCCCGGGGGCTGAAGCTTTCTTT

size: few
V: TRBV28
J: TRBJ1-5
D: NA
CDR3: CASSSGQGPQPQHF
DNA: NA

size: NA
V: TRBV29-1
J: TRBJ2-7
D: NA
CDR3: CSVEQGYEQYF
DNA: TGCAGCGTTGAGCAGGGCTACGAGCAGTACTTC

size: NA
V: TRBV28
J: TRBJ2-5
D: TRBD1
CDR3: CASSSGGRRETQYF
DNA: TGTGCCAGCAGTTCAGGGGGTAGAAGAGAGACCCAGTACTTC

size: once
V: TRBV27
J: TRBJ1-1
D: NA
CDR3: CASSFGPQSGNTEAFF
DNA: TGTGCCAGCAGTTTCGGTCCCCAGTCGGGTAATACTGAAGCTTTCTTT

size: few
V: TRBV11-2
J: TRBJ2-7
D: TRBD1
CDR3: CASSLTGVNEQYF
DNA: TGTGCCAGCAGCTTGACAGGGGTCAACGAGCAGTACTTC

size: NA
V: TRBV11-2
J: TRBJ2-7
D: TRBD1
CDR3: CASSHYIWGTGENEQYF
DNA: TGTGCCAGCAGCCATTATATTTGGGGGACAGGGGAGAACGAGCAGTACTTC

size: NA
V: TRBV27
J: TRBJ2-2
D: NA
CDR3: CASSLDPGLPFGELFF
DNA: TGTGCCAGCAGTTTAGATCCGGGACTCCCTTTCGGGGAGCTGTTTTTT

size: NA
V: TRBV7-9
J: TRBJ2-7
D: NA
CDR3: CASTPGAYEQYF
DNA: TGTGCCAGCACCCCGGGGGCCTACGAGCAGTACTTC

size: NA
V: TRBV27
J: TRBJ2-1
D: TRBD1
CDR3: CASSLSGTGLRNEQFF
DNA: TGTGCCAGCAGTTTATCAGGGACAGGGCTGAGGAATGAGCAGTTCTTC

size: NA
V: TRBV18
J: TRBJ2-7
D: TRBD2
CDR3: CASRYGGSSNEQYF
DNA: TGTGCCAGCCGATACGGCGGGAGTAGTAACGAGCAGTACTTC

size: NA
V: TRBV28
J: TRBJ1-6
D: TRBD1
CDR3: CASSWDSLNSPLHF
DNA: TGTGCCAGCAGTTGGGACAGTCTTAATTCACCCCTCCACTTT

size: NA
V: TRBV27
J: TRBJ2-3
D: TRBD2
CDR3: CASSFLAGASTDTQYF
DNA: TGTGCCAGCAGTTTTCTAGCGGGAGCCAGCACAGATACGCAGTATTTT

size: NA
V: TRBV20-1
J: TRBJ1-1
D: NA
CDR3: CSARGARPTFF
DNA: TGCAGTGCTAGAGGTGCGCGTCCGACTTTCTTT

size: NA
V: TRBV27
J: TRBJ2-7
D: NA
CDR3: CASSFSTGRYEQYF
DNA: TGTGCCAGCAGTTTCTCCACAGGCCGCTACGAGCAGTACTTC

size: few
V: TRBV27
J: TRBJ2-7
D: NA
CDR3: CASREYPTEQYF
DNA: TGTGCCAGCAGGGAGTACCCTACCGAGCAGTACTTC

size: few
V: TRBV5-1
J: TRBJ1-1
D: TRBD1
CDR3: CASSLMAGGPEAFF
DNA: TGCGCCAGCAGCTTAATGGCAGGGGGACCTGAAGCTTTCTTT

size: NA
V: TRBV27
J: TRBJ1-5
D: TRBD1
CDR3: CASSLWGQGKPQHF
DNA: TGTGCCAGCAGTTTATGGGGACAGGGGAAGCCCCAGCATTTT

size: NA
V: TRBV2
J: TRBJ2-2
D: TRBD2
CDR3: CASRSGGNTGELFF
DNA: TGTGCCAGCAGGTCGGGGGGGAACACCGGGGAGCTGTTTTTT

size: NA
V: TRBV6-1
J: TRBJ2-2
D: NA
CDR3: CASSEGLVATGELFF
DNA: TGTGCCAGCAGTGAAGGACTTGTAGCGACCGGGGAGCTGTTTTTT

size: NA
V: TRBV5-1
J: TRBJ1-6
D: NA
CDR3: CASSLDRRGALSSYNSPLHF
DNA: TGCGCCAGCAGCTTGGACCGTCGAGGCGCCCTGAGCTCCTATAATTCACCCCTCCACTTT

size: NA
V: TRBV6-5
J: TRBJ2-7
D: TRBD1
CDR3: CASSRSRDRGHEQYF
DNA: TGTGCCAGCAGTAGAAGCCGGGACAGGGGCCACGAGCAGTACTTC

size: NA
V: TRBV7-2
J: TRBJ2-1
D: NA
CDR3: CASSGGNEQFF
DNA: TGTGCCAGCAGCGGAGGGAATGAGCAGTTCTTC

size: NA
V: TRBV2
J: TRBJ1-4
D: TRBD1
CDR3: CASAFGVTGSHEKLFF
DNA: TGTGCCAGCGCTTTCGGCGTGACAGGGAGCCATGAAAAACTGTTTTTT

size: NA
V: TRBV4-2
J: TRBJ1-4
D: NA
CDR3: CASSPSGGVGEKLFF
DNA: TGTGCCAGCTCACCAAGCGGGGGGGTTGGGGAAAAACTGTTTTTT

size: NA
V: TRBV19
J: TRBJ1-1
D: NA
CDR3: CASSMGPGKNTEAFF
DNA: TGTGCCAGTAGTATGGGCCCCGGAAAGAACACTGAAGCTTTCTTT

size: few
V: TRBV30
J: TRBJ2-2
D: NA
CDR3: CAWSPGLQGSGELFF
DNA: TGTGCCTGGAGTCCCGGTCTACAGGGTTCAGGGGAGCTGTTTTTT

size: NA
V: TRBV28
J: TRBJ2-7
D: NA
CDR3: CASSPTGSTYEQYF
DNA: TGTGCCAGCAGCCCAACAGGGTCGACCTACGAGCAGTACTTC

size: NA
V: TRBV7-6
J: TRBJ2-5
D: NA
CDR3: CASSLGSGEVNWETQYF
DNA: TGTGCCAGCAGCTTAGGGTCTGGGGAGGTTAATTGGGAGACCCAGTACTTC

size: NA
V: TRBV6-5
J: TRBJ1-4
D: NA
CDR3: CASSYSTGSTEKLFF
DNA: TGTGCCAGCAGTTACTCCACAGGGTCCACGGAAAAACTGTTTTTT

size: NA
V: TRBV11-2
J: TRBJ1-1
D: NA
CDR3: CASSLVGTEAFF
DNA: TGTGCCAGCAGCTTAGTCGGGACTGAAGCTTTCTTT

size: few
V: TRBV4-1
J: TRBJ2-7
D: NA
CDR3: CASRSTGYEQYF
DNA: TGCGCCAGCAGGTCGACAGGATACGAGCAGTACTTC

size: NA
V: TRBV9
J: TRBJ1-4
D: NA
CDR3: CASSANTGGEKLFF
DNA: TGTGCCAGCAGCGCCAACACGGGTGGTGAAAAACTGTTTTTT

size: NA
V: TRBV19
J: TRBJ2-4
D: TRBD1
CDR3: CANRQGIPKNIQYF
DNA: TGTGCCAATCGACAGGGCATACCCAAAAACATTCAGTACTTC

size: once
V: TRBV19
J: TRBJ1-1
D: NA
CDR3: CATWGGRLNTEAFF
DNA: TGTGCCACCTGGGGGGGAAGGTTGAACACTGAAGCTTTCTTT

size: NA
V: TRBV15
J: TRBJ1-5
D: NA
CDR3: CATSREQGSHQPQHF
DNA: TGTGCCACCAGCAGGGAACAGGGTTCGCATCAGCCCCAGCATTTT

size: once
V: TRBV5-1
J: TRBJ2-2
D: TRBD2
CDR3: CASSLSGGPDTGELFF
DNA: TGCGCCAGCAGCCTTAGCGGGGGGCCCGACACCGGGGAGCTGTTTTTT

size: NA
V: TRBV11-2
J: TRBJ2-3
D: TRBD2
CDR3: CASSFRLAGSGDTQYF
DNA: TGTGCCAGCAGCTTCAGACTAGCGGGGTCCGGGGATACGCAGTATTTT

size: NA
V: TRBV2
J: TRBJ2-3
D: NA
CDR3: CASSDVAGTADTQYF
DNA: TGTGCCAGCAGTGATGTGGCAGGGACTGCAGATACGCAGTATTTT